The T cell receptor beta chain under discussion was sequenced for a study of cytomegalovirus exposure and HLA in healthy donors. Unmatched junction bases numbered 1, after V lost 7 bases and J lost 1 base. CDR3 length equals 13 residues. The germline V gene has CDR1 MNHEY and CDR2 SVGAGI. Only a few counts were recorded for this clone. The study ran its PCR with 60 Vbeta and 13 Jbeta primers. Only in-frame clones appear in the TCRdb table, and some are missing; sequencing was by immunoSEQ multiplex PCR. The sample carries roughly 36,000 clones, 80% recorded once. The source material was PBMCs. The source is a male donor in good health and CMV-seronegative. V usage is TRBV6-5 and J usage is TRBJ1-1; 9 bases map to TRBD1. CDR3 in DNA: TGTGCCAGCAAGACAGGGGGGAACACTGAAGCTTTCTTT. As protein: CASKTGGNTEAFF.